The T cell receptor beta chain under discussion was sequenced for a study of T-cell memory formation after mild COVID-19. TCRdb re-derived calls from the 5' RACE reads in MiXCR, one entry per CDR3 protein. The sample records about half a million distinct CDR3 sequences, around a sixth being singletons. V dropped 4 bases and J dropped 7 bases, with 10 bases sitting between them. The CDR3 extends over 12 amino acids. From germline, CDR1 is LGHNT and CDR2 FRNRAP. This TCR was sampled from an adult woman who had mild COVID-19 (a few samples of this study predate the infection). Cell type and time point are not known. The specimen sequenced was PBMCs or a T cell subset sorted from them (not recorded which). J is TRBJ1-2 and V is TRBV12-5; D is unclear. In DNA form, the CDR3 reads TGTGCTAGTGGTTCCCCCCCCGGTGGCTACACCTTC. Encoded protein: CASGSPPGGYTF.